This T cell receptor (beta chain) comes out of a study of cytomegalovirus exposure and HLA in healthy donors. Findings and caveats of the study: There were a few CMV-associated chains whose specificity for CMV antigens was confirmed in vitro. One variant, a missense change in DCLRE1C, was linked in a later analysis to TCR beta V- and J-gene trimming. When a later analysis was performed, an Asian-associated ancestry cluster reportedly had fewer N-insertions than the roughly 700-donor mean. The productive fraction for most TCR beta V segments was about 87% or about 30% in an earlier analysis.

This clone turned up a few times. Its target is not known. V gave up 3 bases and J gave up 4 bases; unmatched junction bases: 5. This CDR3 is built from 14 residues. Per germline, CDR1 SGDLS and CDR2 YYNGEE. Amplification used 60 Vbeta primers and 13 Jbeta primers. Libraries were prepared by immunoSEQ multiplex PCR; TCRdb keeps only in-frame clonotypes and omits some of them. The sample has tens of thousands of clones, less than 8% seen once. The chain couples TRBV9 to TRBJ2-7; TRBD2 agrees at 9 bases. This clonotype was obtained from a man aged 45-65 years in good health and CMV-seronegative. Sequencing was performed on PBMCs. This CDR3 is CASSAGTSWYEQYF. CDR3 in DNA: TGTGCCAGCAGCGCCGGGACTAGCTGGTACGAGCAGTACTTC.